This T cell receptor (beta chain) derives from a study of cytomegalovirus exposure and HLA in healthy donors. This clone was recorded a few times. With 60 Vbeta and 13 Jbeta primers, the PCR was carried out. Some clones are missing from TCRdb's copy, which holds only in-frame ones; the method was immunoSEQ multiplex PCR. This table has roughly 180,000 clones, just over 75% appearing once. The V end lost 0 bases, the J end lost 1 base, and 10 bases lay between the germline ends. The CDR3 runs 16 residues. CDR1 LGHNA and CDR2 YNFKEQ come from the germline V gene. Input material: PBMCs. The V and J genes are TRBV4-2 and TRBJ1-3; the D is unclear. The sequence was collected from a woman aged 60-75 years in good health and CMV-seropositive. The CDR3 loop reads CASSQEVGGSGNTIYF. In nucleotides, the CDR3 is TGTGCCAGCAGCCAAGAGGTTGGAGGGTCTGGAAACACCATATATTTT.